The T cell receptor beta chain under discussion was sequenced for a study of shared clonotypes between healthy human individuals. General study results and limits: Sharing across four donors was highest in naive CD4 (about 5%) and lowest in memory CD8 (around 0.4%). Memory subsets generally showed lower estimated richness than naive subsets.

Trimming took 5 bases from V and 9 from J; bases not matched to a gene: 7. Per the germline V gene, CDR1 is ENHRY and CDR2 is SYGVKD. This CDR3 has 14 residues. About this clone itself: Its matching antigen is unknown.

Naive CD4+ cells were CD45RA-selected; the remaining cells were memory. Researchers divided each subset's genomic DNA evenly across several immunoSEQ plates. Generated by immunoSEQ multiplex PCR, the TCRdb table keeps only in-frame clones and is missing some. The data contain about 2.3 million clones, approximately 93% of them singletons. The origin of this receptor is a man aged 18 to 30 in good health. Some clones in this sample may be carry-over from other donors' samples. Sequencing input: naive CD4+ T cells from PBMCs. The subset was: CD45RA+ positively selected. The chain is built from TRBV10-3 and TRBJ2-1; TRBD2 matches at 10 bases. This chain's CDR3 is CAISPSGSGGEQFF. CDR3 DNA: TGTGCCATCAGTCCTAGCGGGAGCGGCGGTGAGCAGTTCTTC.